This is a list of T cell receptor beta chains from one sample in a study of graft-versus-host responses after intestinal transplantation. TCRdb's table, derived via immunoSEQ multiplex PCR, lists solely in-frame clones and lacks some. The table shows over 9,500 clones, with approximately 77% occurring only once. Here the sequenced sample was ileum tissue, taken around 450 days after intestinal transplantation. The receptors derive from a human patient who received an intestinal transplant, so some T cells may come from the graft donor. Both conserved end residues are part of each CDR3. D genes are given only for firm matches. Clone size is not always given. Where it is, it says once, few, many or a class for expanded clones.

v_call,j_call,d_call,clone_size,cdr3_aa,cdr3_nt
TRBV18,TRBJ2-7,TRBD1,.,CASSRQDRGVEQYF,TGTGCCAGCTCGCGCCAAGACAGGGGGGTCGAGCAGTACTTC
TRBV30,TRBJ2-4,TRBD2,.,CAWSWTSENIQYF,TGTGCCTGGTCCTGGACTAGCGAGAACATTCAGTACTTC
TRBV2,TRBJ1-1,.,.,CASRTLPNTEAFF,TGTGCCAGCAGAACGCTGCCGAACACTGAAGCTTTCTTT
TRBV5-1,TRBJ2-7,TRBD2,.,CASSLAASGASYEQYF,TGCGCCAGCAGCTTGGCCGCTAGCGGGGCCTCCTACGAGCAGTACTTC
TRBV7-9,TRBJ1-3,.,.,CASRSSFVEEEGSGNTIYF,TGTGCCAGCAGATCTTCGTTCGTAGAGGAGGAAGGGTCTGGAAACACCATATATTTT
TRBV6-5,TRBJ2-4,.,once,CASSYTLDIQYF,TGTGCCAGCAGTTACACCCTTGACATTCAGTACTTC
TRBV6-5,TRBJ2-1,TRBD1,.,CASSWDRALYNEQFF,TGTGCCAGCAGTTGGGACAGGGCACTCTACAATGAGCAGTTCTTC
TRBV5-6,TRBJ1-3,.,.,CASSLDADVGSGNTIYF,TGTGCCAGCAGCTTGGACGCCGACGTCGGCTCTGGAAACACCATATATTTT
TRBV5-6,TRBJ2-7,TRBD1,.,CASSPGTGFLIFEQYF,TGTGCCAGCAGTCCCGGGACAGGGTTTTTGATCTTTGAGCAGTACTTC
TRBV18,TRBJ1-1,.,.,CASSPWEGGDTEAFF,TGTGCCAGCTCACCGTGGGAGGGGGGTGACACTGAAGCTTTCTTT
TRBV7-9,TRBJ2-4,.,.,CASSSPENIQYF,TGTGCCAGCAGCTCCCCCGAAAACATTCAGTACTTC
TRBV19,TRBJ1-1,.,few,CASSSGTANTEAFF,TGTGCCAGTAGTTCGGGGACCGCTAACACTGAAGCTTTCTTT
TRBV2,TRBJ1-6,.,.,CASSEARGGPALHF,TGTGCCAGCAGTGAAGCGCGTGGGGGACCGGCCCTCCACTTT
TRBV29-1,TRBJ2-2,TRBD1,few,CSVRTGGTGELFF,TGCAGCGTCCGGACAGGGGGTACCGGGGAGCTGTTTTTT
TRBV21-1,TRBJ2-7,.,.,CASSKGRTGKKLLTYEQYF,TGTGCCAGCAGCAAAGGCCGGACAGGGAAAAAACTCCTGACCTACGAGCAGTACTTC
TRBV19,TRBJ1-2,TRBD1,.,CATKQGNYGYTF,TGTGCCACCAAACAGGGGAACTATGGCTACACCTTC
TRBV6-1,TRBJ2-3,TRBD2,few,CASSEGTSGGDTQYF,TGTGCCAGCAGTGAAGGGACTAGCGGGGGAGATACGCAGTATTTT
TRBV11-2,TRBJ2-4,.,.,CASSLDLVGIQYF,TGTGCCAGCAGCTTAGATCTGGTGGGCATTCAGTACTTC
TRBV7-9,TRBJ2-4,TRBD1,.,CASSWDRGANIQYF,TGTGCCAGCAGCTGGGACAGGGGCGCAAACATTCAGTACTTC
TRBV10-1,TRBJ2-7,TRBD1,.,CASSEGDRDGGYEQYF,TGCGCCAGCAGTGAGGGGGACAGGGACGGAGGATACGAGCAGTACTTC